Shown below are 3 T cell receptor beta chains from a single sample sequenced in a study of vaccination effects on CD4 cells after COVID-19. Within the ViraFEST assay, antigen-specific CD4+ T cells underwent expansion with viral peptide pools prior to sequencing. It was after 10 days of culture that CD4+ T cells were isolated. A positive SARS-CoV-2 PCR test fell between March and December 2020. Two-dose BNT162b2 or mRNA-1273 vaccination was given to participants. Their recognized antigens are unknown. Profiling relied on immunoSEQ multiplex PCR, and the TCRdb table lists in-frame clones only, not all of them. In the table there are some 17,000 clones, over 65% of which are singletons. Sequences were derived from CD4+ T cells from PBMCs cultured with SARS-CoV-2 spike peptides, sampled after COVID-19 vaccination. The receptors derive from a human donor who had a prior SARS-CoV-2 infection.

The V and J genes are TRBV9 and TRBJ2-7; 9 bases are shared with TRBD1. CDR1 and CDR2 (germline): SGDLS, YYNGEE. V shed 4 bases and J 3 bases; nucleotides not matched to a gene: 8. There are 15 residues in the CDR3. The CDR3 region is CASSSAGTGYYEQYF. CDR3 bases: TGTGCCAGCAGCTCTGCCGGGACAGGGTACTACGAGCAGTACTTC.

V gene TRBV4-2 combines with J gene TRBJ1-1, with no clear D. There are 16 residues in the CDR3. Trimming stripped 0 bases from V and 1 base from J, with 12 bases between. Germline V CDR1 and CDR2: LGHNA, YNFKEQ. CDR3 protein: CASSQDTQGANTEAFF. CDR3 DNA: TGTGCCAGCAGCCAAGATACCCAAGGAGCGAACACTGAAGCTTTCTTT.

This chain uses TRBV24-1 with TRBJ2-3; D uncertain. Trimming removed 5 bases at V and 4 bases at J, with 12 bases between. There are 14 residues in the CDR3. Germline-derived CDR1 and CDR2 are KGHDR and SFDVKD. This CDR3 reads CATSVTAIADTQYF. CDR3 coding DNA: TGTGCCACCAGTGTGACGGCCATTGCAGATACGCAGTATTTT.